This T cell receptor (beta chain) is drawn from a study of T-cell reconstitution after alpha-beta-depleted transplantation in children. Study-wide findings and caveats: Hyperexpanded clones declined; after one year, newly produced T cells mostly supplied diversity.

CDR1 is KGHDR and CDR2 is SFDVKD in the germline V gene. The V segment lost 3 bases and the J segment 8 bases; nucleotides outside the gene matches: 11. This CDR3 contains 16 residues. Unique molecular identifiers were incorporated into the prepared TCRbeta library. MiXCR, run by TCRdb on the PCR reads, gives a single entry per CDR3 protein. The profile shows about 510,000 distinct CDR3 sequences, approximately 10% of them singletons. As concerns this clonotype: Its specificity is unknown.

The TCR was taken from a female patient between 2 and 10 years old who had a stem cell transplant for aplastic anemia, so the T cells may come from the graft donor. The sequencing here drew on PBMCs, mostly from graft donor cells, taken 180 days after TCRalphabeta/CD19-depleted stem cell transplant. The genes are TRBV24-1 and TRBJ2-3, with 9 bases that match TRBD1. The DNA of the CDR3 is TGTGCCACCAGTGATCTCCGGGACAGGGAATCAGCTACGCAGTATTTT. Amino acid sequence: CATSDLRDRESATQYF.